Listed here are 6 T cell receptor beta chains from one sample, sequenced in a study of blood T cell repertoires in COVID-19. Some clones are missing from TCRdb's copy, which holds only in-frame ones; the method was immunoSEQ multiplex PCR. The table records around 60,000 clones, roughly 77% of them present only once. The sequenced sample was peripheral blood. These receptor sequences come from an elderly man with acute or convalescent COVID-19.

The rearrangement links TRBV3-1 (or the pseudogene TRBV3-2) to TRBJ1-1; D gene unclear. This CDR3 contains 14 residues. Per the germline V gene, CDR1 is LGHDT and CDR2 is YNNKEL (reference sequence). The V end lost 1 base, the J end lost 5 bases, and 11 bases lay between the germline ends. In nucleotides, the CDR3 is TGTGCCAGCAGCCAAGGCCGCGGCGGGACTGAAGCTTTCTTT. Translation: CASSQGRGGTEAFF.

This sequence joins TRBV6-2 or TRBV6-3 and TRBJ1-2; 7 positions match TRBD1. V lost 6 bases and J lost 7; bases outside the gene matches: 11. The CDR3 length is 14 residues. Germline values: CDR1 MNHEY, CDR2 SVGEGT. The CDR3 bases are TGTGCCAGCAGCTTGAGGGGGCCGAGCGGTGGCTACACCTTC. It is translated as CASSLRGPSGGYTF.

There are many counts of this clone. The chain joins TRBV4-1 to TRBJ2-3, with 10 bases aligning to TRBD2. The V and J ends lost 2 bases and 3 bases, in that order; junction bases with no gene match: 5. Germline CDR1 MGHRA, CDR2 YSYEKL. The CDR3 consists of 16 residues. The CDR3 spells CASSQRLAGETDTQYF. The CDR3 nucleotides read TGCGCCAGCAGCCAACGGCTAGCGGGGGAGACAGATACGCAGTATTTT.

CDR3 region: CASSESRTSGDTQYF. The CDR3 coding sequence is TGTGCCAGCAGTGAATCGAGGACTAGCGGAGATACGCAGTATTTT. V and J are TRBV6-1 and TRBJ2-3; TRBD2 agrees at 10 bases. The CDR3 has 15 amino acids. Looked up from germline, CDR1 is MNHNS and CDR2 is SASEGT. With 2 bases clipped from V and 5 bases from J, the junction kept 4 bases outside the gene matches.

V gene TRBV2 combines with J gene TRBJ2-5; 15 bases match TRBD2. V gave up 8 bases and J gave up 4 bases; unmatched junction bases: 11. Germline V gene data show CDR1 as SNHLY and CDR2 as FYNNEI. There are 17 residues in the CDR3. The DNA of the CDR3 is TGTGCCAGCTTCGGGACTAGCGGGGGGAAGTTCCGAGAGACCCAGTACTTC. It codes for CASFGTSGGKFRETQYF.

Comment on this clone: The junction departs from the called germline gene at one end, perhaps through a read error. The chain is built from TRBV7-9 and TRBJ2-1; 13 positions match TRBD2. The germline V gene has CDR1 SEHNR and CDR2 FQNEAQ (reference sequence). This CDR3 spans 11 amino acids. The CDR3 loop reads CASRTSGGCLF. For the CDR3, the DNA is TGTGCCAGCAGGACTAGCGGGGGGTGCCTCTTC.